This entry lists 26 T cell receptor beta chains sequenced from one sample in a study of radiotherapy plus CTLA-4 blockade in lung cancer listed by TCRdb under 2018. Library generation was performed with the immunoSEQ multiplex PCR assay. TCRdb's version of the immuneACCESS table is confined to in-frame rearrangements and falls short of the full clone set. An unresolved V gene accounts for under half of the shortfall where checked; the remainder is of unknown origin. The sample profile shows roughly 62,000 clones; approximately 75% of them were found once. The ten most abundant clones make up approximately 4% of the sample. The sequencing here drew on peripheral blood, taken from a patient treated with radiotherapy plus ipilimumab. Receptor source: a human donor with non-small cell lung cancer who had a complete response to radiotherapy plus ipilimumab.

The chain carries TRBV7-2 and TRBJ2-5, with 10 bases aligning to TRBD1. From germline, CDR1 is SGHTA and CDR2 FQGNSA. V was clipped by 7 bases and J by 3 bases; unmatched bases: 8. The CDR3 length is 15 residues. The CDR3 region is CASTPGQGWEETQYF. CDR3 DNA sequence: TGTGCCAGCACCCCGGGACAGGGGTGGGAAGAGACCCAGTACTTC.

The rearrangement links TRBV27 to TRBJ1-5, with a weak D call TRBD1 (5 bases). Germline lookup yields CDR1 MNHEY and CDR2 SMNVEV (reference sequence). V lost 3 bases and J lost 5, with 11 bases in between. The length of the CDR3 is 14 residues. CDR3 loop: CASSFSRVDQPQHF. The CDR3 DNA reads as TGTGCCAGCAGTTTTTCCAGGGTAGATCAGCCCCAGCATTTT.

The chain joins TRBV18 to TRBJ2-3; weak D call: TRBD2 (6 bases). The CDR3 has 17 residues. Per germline, CDR1 KGHSH and CDR2 LQKENI. V lost 3 bases and J 4 bases, leaving 20 bases between the germline ends. CDR3 in DNA: TGTGCCAGCTCACCCACGCCAGGGTGGGGCGGGGCAGATACGCAGTATTTT. Translated: CASSPTPGWGGADTQYF.

This chain uses TRBV18 with TRBJ1-1; 8 bases are shared with TRBD1. Germline CDR1 is KGHSH and CDR2 is LQKENI. The CDR3 consists of 14 residues. The ends lost 7 bases at V and 5 bases at J; junction bases unmatched: 9. CDR3 DNA: TGTGCCAGCTTCCTTCGACAGGGGAATACTGAAGCTTTCTTT. Protein product: CASFLRQGNTEAFF.

The chain employs TRBV11-2 and TRBJ2-1; D is unclear. CDR1 SGHAT and CDR2 FQNNGV come from the germline V gene. CDR3 size: 13 residues. With 0 bases removed from V and 9 bases from J, the gap between germline ends came to 9 bases. CDR3 loop: CASSLDVWGEQFF. CDR3 bases: TGTGCCAGCAGCTTAGATGTATGGGGTGAGCAGTTCTTC.

This clone was seen only a few times. The chain couples TRBV18 to TRBJ1-5; 12 bases are shared with TRBD1. This CDR3 region has 15 residues. V lost 6 bases, J lost 6 bases, and 6 bases stayed unmatched. CDR1 is KGHSH and CDR2 is LQKENI in the germline V gene. CDR3 in amino acids: CASSLGQGASQPQHF. The CDR3, as DNA: TGTGCCAGCTCCCTGGGACAGGGGGCGAGTCAGCCCCAGCATTTT. Drawing the rest from reference TRBV18 and TRBJ1-5, the complete variable domain is NAGVMQNPRHLVRRRGQEARLRCSPMKGHSHVYWYRQLPEEGLKFMVYLQKENIIDESGMPKERFSAEFPKEGPSILRIQQVVRGDSAAYFCASSLGQGASQPQHFGDGTRLSIL.

This clone was counted only a few times. V and J are TRBV5-6 and TRBJ2-5; 10 nucleotides match TRBD2. The V and J ends lost 4 bases and 9 bases, in that order; junction bases with no gene match: 3. The germline gives CDR1 SGHDT, CDR2 YYEEEE. The CDR3 is made up of 12 amino acids. The CDR3 DNA sequence: TGTGCCAGCAGCCCGAGCGGGGGGGCCCAGTACTTC. It codes for CASSPSGGAQYF.

This clone was observed once. The chain recombines TRBV7-2 with TRBJ2-3; perhaps TRBD1 as D (6 bases). In germline, CDR1 is SGHTA, CDR2 FQGNSA. V was cut by 3 bases and J by 0 bases, with 10 bases left in between. This CDR3 spans 15 amino acids. For the CDR3, the DNA is TGTGCCAGCAGCTTGACGGGACATAGCACAGATACGCAGTATTTT. This gives the protein CASSLTGHSTDTQYF. Together with reference TRBV7-2 and TRBJ2-3, the CDR3 gives the full variable domain: GAGVSQSPSNKVTEKGKDVELRCDPISGHTALYWYRQSLGQGLEFLIYFQGNSAPDKSGLPSDRFSAERTGGSVSTLTIQRTQQEDSAVYLCASSLTGHSTDTQYFGPGTRLTVL.

The V gene is TRBV28, the J gene TRBJ1-5, with TRBD1 matching over 7 bases. Unmatched junction bases numbered 4, after V lost 5 bases and J lost 3 bases. This CDR3 is built from 14 residues. Germline loops: CDR1 MDHEN, CDR2 SYDVKM. In nucleotides, the CDR3 is TGTGCCAGCAGTGCGACAGGGACCAATCAGCCCCAGCATTTT. Protein: CASSATGTNQPQHF.

The rearrangement uses TRBV6-5 and TRBJ2-7; either TRBD1 or TRBD2 may supply D (5 bases each). Germline CDR1 MNHEY, CDR2 SVGAGI. V was trimmed by 2 bases and J by 0 bases, leaving 8 bases between them. The CDR3 spans 14 residues. The DNA for the CDR3 is TGTGCCAGCAGTTACGGGACCCGCTCCTACGAGCAGTACTTC. As protein: CASSYGTRSYEQYF.

This clone occurred a few times. V gene TRBV19 combines with J gene TRBJ1-1; no clear D. The germline V and J ends were trimmed by 3 bases and 6 bases, with 20 bases remaining between them. CDR3 length: 16 amino acids. Per the germline V gene, CDR1 is LNHDA and CDR2 is SQIVND (reference sequence). CDR3 bases: TGTGCCAGTAGTATTTCGCTGTCGTCGCGTATCTCTGAAGCTTTCTTT. This gives the protein CASSISLSSRISEAFF.

This clone turned up a few times. The chain has TRBV4-3 and TRBJ1-1, with unresolved D. The germline V gene encodes CDR1 LGHNA and CDR2 YSLEER. Trimming removed 4 bases at V and 4 bases at J, with 16 bases between. The length of the CDR3 is 15 residues. The CDR3 nucleotides read TGCGCCAGCAGCCTCATTCGGGATGGGGTCACTGAAGCTTTCTTT. This encodes CASSLIRDGVTEAFF.

The chain employs TRBV11-2 and TRBJ2-2; 7 bases are shared with TRBD2. The V gene end was trimmed by 4 bases and the J gene end by 6 bases; junction bases not matched to a gene: 5. Germline V gene lookup returns CDR1 SGHAT and CDR2 FQNNGV. The CDR3 extends over 14 amino acids. CDR3 loop: CASSSPRGAGELFF. CDR3 sequence (DNA): TGTGCCAGCAGCTCCCCTCGGGGGGCCGGGGAGCTGTTTTTT.

J is TRBJ2-1 and V is TRBV11-3, with 14 bases lining up with TRBD2. J gave up 1 base and V 1 base, and 3 bases lay outside the gene matches. CDR1 and CDR2 from the germline V gene are SGHNT and YENEEA. The CDR3 extends over 18 amino acids. The CDR3, as DNA: TGTGCCAGCAGCTTAGCCGGGACTAGCGGGAGTTCCTACAATGAGCAGTTCTTC. Residues: CASSLAGTSGSSYNEQFF.

The J gene is TRBJ1-2, the V gene TRBV29-1; 11 nucleotides match TRBD1. CDR3 length: 16 residues. V lost 2 bases and J lost 3; bases outside the gene matches: 8. Germline assignment: CDR1 SQVTM and CDR2 ANQGSEA. CDR3 sequence: CSVERKGQGVYYGYTF. DNA of the CDR3: TGCAGCGTTGAAAGGAAGGGACAGGGGGTTTACTATGGCTACACCTTC.

This clone occurred a few times. The chain recombines TRBV18 with TRBJ2-7; D possibly uses TRBD1 or TRBD2 (5 bases each). Trimming took off 6 bases at V and 7 bases at J, with 16 bases between the two ends. This CDR3 comprises 13 residues. CDR1 and CDR2 (germline): KGHSH, LQKENI. The CDR3: CASSLRRDVEQYV. The CDR3, as DNA: TGTGCCAGCTCCCTTCGAAGGGACGTGGAGCAGTACGTC.

This clone was seen more than once but under ten times. This rearrangement joins TRBV2 to TRBJ1-6, with D possibly TRBD1 on 5 matching bases. Trimming cost V 3 bases and J 9 bases, with 21 bases left between them. This CDR3 contains 17 residues. Germline CDR1 reads SNHLY; CDR2 reads FYNNEI. CDR3 coding DNA: TGTGCCAGCAGTGATTTGACGGGACTTTTAAGGAGTTCACCCCTCCACTTT. Encoded protein: CASSDLTGLLRSSPLHF.

The CDR3 is CASSANSNQPQHF. The CDR3 region has the DNA TGTGCCAGCAGCGCTAATAGCAATCAGCCCCAGCATTTT. The chain uses TRBV6-4 and TRBJ1-5; D is unclear. The CDR3 covers 13 residues. Germline lookup yields CDR1 MRHNA and CDR2 SNTAGT. Trimming removed 6 bases from V and 0 bases from J, with 6 bases in between.

The chain joins TRBV27 to TRBJ1-1; the D is unclear. Trimming pared 5 bases from V and 1 base from J, leaving 5 bases between. The germline gives CDR1 MNHEY, CDR2 SMNVEV (reference sequence). This CDR3 has 12 residues. For the CDR3, the DNA is TGTGCCAGCAGTAATGGGAACACTGAAGCTTTCTTT. Translation gives CASSNGNTEAFF.

In its sample, this clone was seen a few times. This chain joins TRBV6-6 and TRBJ1-2; D is possibly TRBD1 (5 bases). This CDR3 has 14 amino acids. V gave up 0 bases and J gave up 6 bases, with 11 bases separating them. CDR1 is MNHNY, CDR2 SVGAGI, per germline (reference sequence). The CDR3 coding sequence is TGTGCCAGCAGTTACTCGACGGGGACTAATGGCTACACCTTC. Protein product: CASSYSTGTNGYTF.

The chain employs TRBV27 and TRBJ2-1; 9 nucleotides align to TRBD2. CDR1 is MNHEY and CDR2 is SMNVEV in the germline V gene (reference sequence). Losses at the gene ends were 4 bases for V and 7 bases for J; bases not matched to a gene: 11. The CDR3 spans 16 residues. The CDR3 sequence is CASSSFSRREGNEQFF. CDR3 coding DNA: TGTGCCAGCAGTTCCTTTAGTCGGCGGGAGGGTAATGAGCAGTTCTTC.

The chain has TRBV4-1 and TRBJ2-3; 10 bases fit TRBD2. Germline V CDR1 and CDR2: MGHRA, YSYEKL. The CDR3 is made up of 15 amino acids. V gave up 6 bases and J gave up 2 bases; unmatched junction bases: 5. The CDR3 loop reads CASRKLAGITDTQYF. The CDR3 nucleotides are TGCGCCAGCAGGAAACTAGCGGGAATCACAGATACGCAGTATTTT.

This clone was recorded once. V is TRBV11-3 and J is TRBJ2-5; D uncertain. Germline CDR1 reads SGHNT; CDR2 reads YENEEA. Deletions cut 4 bases from V and 0 bases from J, with 9 bases between. This CDR3 comprises 14 residues. CDR3: CASSSPLYQETQYF. The CDR3 nucleotides are TGTGCCAGCAGCTCCCCACTGTACCAAGAGACCCAGTACTTC.

The genes are TRBV7-2 and TRBJ1-2; D uncertain. V was clipped by 7 bases and J by 7 bases, with 13 bases between them. The CDR3 is 12 residues long. Germline V gene data show CDR1 as SGHTA and CDR2 as FQGNSA. CDR3 in amino acids: CASNQPLPGYTF. As DNA, the CDR3 is TGTGCCAGCAACCAACCTCTTCCTGGCTACACCTTC.

V gene TRBV9 combines with J gene TRBJ2-2, with 10 nucleotides matching TRBD2. V was clipped by 6 bases and J by 6 bases; unmatched bases: 8. CDR1 is SGDLS and CDR2 is YYNGEE in the germline V gene. The CDR3 spans 15 residues. In DNA form, the CDR3 reads TGTGCCAGCACCCTCAGCGGGGGGGAGGCCGGGGAGCTGTTTTTT. Its protein product is CASTLSGGEAGELFF.

This sequence joins TRBV18 and TRBJ2-6; 8 bases map to TRBD1. The V gene end was trimmed by 5 bases and the J gene end by 2 bases; junction bases not matched to a gene: 2. The length of the CDR3 is 15 residues. The germline gives CDR1 KGHSH, CDR2 LQKENI. The CDR3 reads CASSSDRAGANVLTF. The DNA of the CDR3 is TGTGCCAGCTCATCGGACAGGGCTGGGGCCAACGTCCTGACTTTC.